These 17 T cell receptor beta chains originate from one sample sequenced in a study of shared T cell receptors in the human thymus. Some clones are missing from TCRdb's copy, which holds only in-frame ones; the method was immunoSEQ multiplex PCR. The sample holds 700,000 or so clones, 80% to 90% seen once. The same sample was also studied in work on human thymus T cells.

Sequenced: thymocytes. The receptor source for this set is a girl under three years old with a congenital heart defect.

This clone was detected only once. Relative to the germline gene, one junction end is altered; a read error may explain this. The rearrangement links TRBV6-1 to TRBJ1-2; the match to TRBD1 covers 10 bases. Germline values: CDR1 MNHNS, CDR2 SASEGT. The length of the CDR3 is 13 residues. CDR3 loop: CASGYPGQGPVFF. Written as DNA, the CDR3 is TGTGCCAGCGGCTACCCGGGACAGGGGCCAGTTTTCTTC.

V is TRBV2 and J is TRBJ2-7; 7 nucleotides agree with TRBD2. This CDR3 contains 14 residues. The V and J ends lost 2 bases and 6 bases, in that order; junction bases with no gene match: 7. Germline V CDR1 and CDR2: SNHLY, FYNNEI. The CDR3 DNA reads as TGTGCCAGCAGTGAAATTGCGGGGGTAGGCGAGCAGTACTTC. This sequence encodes CASSEIAGVGEQYF.

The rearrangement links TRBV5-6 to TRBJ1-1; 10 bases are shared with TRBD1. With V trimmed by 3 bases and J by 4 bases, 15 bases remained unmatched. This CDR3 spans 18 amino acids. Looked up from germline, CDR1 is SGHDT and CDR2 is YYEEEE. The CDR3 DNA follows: TGTGCCAGCAGCTCCCCCCTTGCTGACAGGGGGCTAGGCACTGAAGCTTTCTTT. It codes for CASSSPLADRGLGTEAFF.

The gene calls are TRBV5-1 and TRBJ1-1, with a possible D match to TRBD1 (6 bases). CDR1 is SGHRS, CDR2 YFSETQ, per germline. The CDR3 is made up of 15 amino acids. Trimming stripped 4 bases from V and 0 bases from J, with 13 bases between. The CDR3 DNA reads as TGCGCCAGCAGCGTCGGACAGTTCATGAACACTGAAGCTTTCTTT. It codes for CASSVGQFMNTEAFF.

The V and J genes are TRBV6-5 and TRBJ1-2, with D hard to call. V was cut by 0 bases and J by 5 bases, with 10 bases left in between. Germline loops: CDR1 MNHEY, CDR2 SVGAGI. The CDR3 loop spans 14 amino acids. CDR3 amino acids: CASSYSPVLYGYTF. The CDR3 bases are TGTGCCAGCAGTTACTCCCCCGTACTATATGGCTACACCTTC.

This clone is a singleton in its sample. This CDR3 is CASSKEQGPACSFSYEQYF. CDR3 sequence (DNA): TGTGCCAGCAGCAAAGAACAGGGGCCTGCGTGTTCCTTCTCCTACGAGCAGTACTTC. The rearrangement joins TRBV21-1 to TRBJ2-7; the D call TRBD1 from the table was never checked on the DNA. TRBV21-1 is labeled a pseudogene. This CDR3 comprises 19 residues.

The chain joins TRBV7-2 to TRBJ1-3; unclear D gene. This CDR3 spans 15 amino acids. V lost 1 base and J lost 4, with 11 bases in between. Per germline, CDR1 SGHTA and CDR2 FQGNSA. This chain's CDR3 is CASSLGACRGNTIYF. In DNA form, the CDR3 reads TGTGCCAGCAGCTTAGGTGCTTGCAGGGGAAACACCATATATTTT.

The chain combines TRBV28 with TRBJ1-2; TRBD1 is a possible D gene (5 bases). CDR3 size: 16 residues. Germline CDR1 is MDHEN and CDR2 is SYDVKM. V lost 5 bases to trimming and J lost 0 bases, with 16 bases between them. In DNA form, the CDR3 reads TGTGCCAGCAGTCGTGGCGGGGGGGGGACTAACTATGGCTACACCTTC. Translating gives CASSRGGGGTNYGYTF.

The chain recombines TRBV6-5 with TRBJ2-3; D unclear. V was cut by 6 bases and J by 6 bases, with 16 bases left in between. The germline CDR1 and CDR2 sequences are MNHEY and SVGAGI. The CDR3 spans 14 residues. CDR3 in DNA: TGTGCCAGCAGGGGTGCCGTAGCCCGGGATACGCAGTATTTT. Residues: CASRGAVARDTQYF.

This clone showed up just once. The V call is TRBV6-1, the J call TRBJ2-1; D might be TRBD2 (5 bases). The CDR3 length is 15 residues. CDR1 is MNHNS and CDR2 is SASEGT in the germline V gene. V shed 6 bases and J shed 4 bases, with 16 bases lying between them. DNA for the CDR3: TGTGCCAGCAGCCACCTAGCACCCGGTTACAATGAGCAGTTCTTC. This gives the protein CASSHLAPGYNEQFF.

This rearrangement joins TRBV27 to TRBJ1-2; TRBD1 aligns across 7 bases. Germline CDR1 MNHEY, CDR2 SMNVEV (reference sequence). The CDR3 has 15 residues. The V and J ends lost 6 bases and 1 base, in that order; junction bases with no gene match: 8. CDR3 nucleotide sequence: TGTGCCAGCAGGCGTGGGACAGATAATAACTATGGCTACACCTTC. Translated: CASRRGTDNNYGYTF.

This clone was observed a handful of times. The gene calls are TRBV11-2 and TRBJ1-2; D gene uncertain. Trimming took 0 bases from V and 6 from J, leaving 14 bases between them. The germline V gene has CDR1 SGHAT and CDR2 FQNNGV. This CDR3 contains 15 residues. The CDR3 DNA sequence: TGTGCCAGCAGCTTAGATCTTGAAGTCGGGGATGGCTACACCTTC. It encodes CASSLDLEVGDGYTF.

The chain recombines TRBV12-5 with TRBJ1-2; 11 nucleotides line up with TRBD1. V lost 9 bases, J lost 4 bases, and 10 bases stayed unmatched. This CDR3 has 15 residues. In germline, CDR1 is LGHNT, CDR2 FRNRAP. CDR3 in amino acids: CASGTPGTGGYGYTF. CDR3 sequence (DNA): TGTGCTAGCGGGACCCCCGGGACAGGGGGCTATGGCTACACCTTC.

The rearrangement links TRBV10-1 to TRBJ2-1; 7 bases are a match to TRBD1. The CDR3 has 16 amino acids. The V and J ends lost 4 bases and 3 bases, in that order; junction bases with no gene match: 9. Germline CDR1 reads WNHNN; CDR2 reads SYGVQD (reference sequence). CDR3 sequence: CASSGALRDSYNEQFF. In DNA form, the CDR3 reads TGCGCCAGCAGTGGGGCCCTCCGGGACAGCTACAATGAGCAGTTCTTC.

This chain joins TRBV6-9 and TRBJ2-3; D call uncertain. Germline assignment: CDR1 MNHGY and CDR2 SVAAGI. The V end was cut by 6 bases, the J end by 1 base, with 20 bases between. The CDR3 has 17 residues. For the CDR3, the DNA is TGTGCCAGCAGCCGCACCTTATCGCCGCAGGGCACAGATACGCAGTATTTT. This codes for CASSRTLSPQGTDTQYF.

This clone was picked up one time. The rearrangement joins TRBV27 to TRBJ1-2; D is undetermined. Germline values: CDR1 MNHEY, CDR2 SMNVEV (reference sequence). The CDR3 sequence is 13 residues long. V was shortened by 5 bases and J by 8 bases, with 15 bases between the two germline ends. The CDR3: CASSRDSLEGYTF. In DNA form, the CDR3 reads TGTGCCAGCAGTAGAGACTCCTTAGAGGGCTACACCTTC.

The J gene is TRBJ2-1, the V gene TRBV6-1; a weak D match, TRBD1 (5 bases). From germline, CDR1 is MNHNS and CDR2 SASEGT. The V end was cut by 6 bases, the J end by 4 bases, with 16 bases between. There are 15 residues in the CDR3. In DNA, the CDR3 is TGTGCCAGCAGGCAAGGGGTTGCGGTATACAATGAGCAGTTCTTC. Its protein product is CASRQGVAVYNEQFF.